Listed here are 21 T cell receptor beta chains from one sample, sequenced in a study of beta chain features in type 1 diabetes. No antigen has been assigned to these receptors. Whole-study results and caveats: Type 1 diabetes patients had TCRB CDR3s that were shorter (moderately but significantly so) in all four CD4+ subsets.

The entirety of the isolated RNA underwent reverse transcription, so expressed TCRB transcripts were sequenced. Clones were read by immunoSEQ multiplex PCR, and TCRdb kept only the in-frame ones, dropping some. Among 150,000 to 190,000 clones, about 9.3% were seen once, and the ten largest hold more than 0.4%. The sample consisted of central memory CD4+ T cells from blood. The origin of the receptors is a man aged 30 to 45 with type 1 diabetes.

The J gene is TRBJ2-1, the V gene TRBV9; 7 bases line up with TRBD2. Germline CDR1 and CDR2: SGDLS and YYNGEE. Unmatched junction bases numbered 7, after V lost 0 bases and J lost 7 bases. The CDR3 covers 15 residues. DNA of the CDR3: TGTGCCAGCAGCGTAGGGGGTAGCGGGTGGAATGAGCAGTTCTTC. Its translation is CASSVGGSGWNEQFF.

The chain couples TRBV7-9 to TRBJ2-7; D is unresolved. Germline lookup yields CDR1 SEHNR and CDR2 FQNEAQ (reference sequence). The CDR3 totals 16 residues. The ends were cut back, 0 bases at V and 0 bases at J, with 12 bases in the middle. CDR3 sequence (DNA): TGTGCCAGCAGCTTAGCCACAGCCTCTCACTCCTACGAGCAGTACTTC. Amino acid sequence: CASSLATASHSYEQYF.

A few counts support this clone. This rearrangement joins TRBV5-4 to TRBJ2-5; D unclear. CDR3 length equals 15 residues. The ends were cut back, 1 base at V and 3 bases at J, with 13 bases in the middle. Germline CDR1 is SGHNT and CDR2 is YYREEE (reference sequence). The CDR3 sequence is CASSLSGIMEETQYF. CDR3 DNA: TGTGCCAGCAGCTTGTCAGGCATTATGGAAGAGACCCAGTACTTC.

This clone has only a few counts. The chain uses TRBV27 and TRBJ2-2; TRBD1 aligns across 7 bases. With 0 bases clipped from V and 3 bases from J, the junction kept 4 bases outside the gene matches. The CDR3 consists of 16 residues. Germline V gene data show CDR1 as MNHEY and CDR2 as SMNVEV (reference sequence). This CDR3 reads CASSLSGTEYTGELFF. The CDR3 DNA reads as TGTGCCAGCAGTTTATCAGGGACAGAGTACACCGGGGAGCTGTTTTTT.

The chain combines TRBV28 with TRBJ2-1; the match to TRBD2 covers 7 bases. V was clipped by 3 bases and J by 9 bases; unmatched bases: 14. This CDR3 region has 16 residues. Germline V gives CDR1 MDHEN, CDR2 SYDVKM. In DNA, the CDR3 is TGTGCCAGCAGTTTGGGTCAAGGCGGGAGCTTTGGTGAGCAGTTCTTC. Translation gives CASSLGQGGSFGEQFF. The complete variable domain, with remaining parts taken from reference TRBV28 and TRBJ2-1, reads DVKVTQSSRYLVKRTGEKVFLECVQDMDHENMFWYRQDPGLGLRLIYFSYDVKMKEKGDIPEGYSVSREKKERFSLILESASTNQTSMYLCASSLGQGGSFGEQFFGPGTRLTVL.

V and J are TRBV4-2 and TRBJ2-3; 11 bases fit TRBD2. The germline V gene encodes CDR1 LGHNA and CDR2 YNFKEQ. The V segment lost 1 base and the J segment 2 bases; nucleotides outside the gene matches: 5. This CDR3 spans 17 amino acids. The CDR3 reads CASSQVTSGSVTDTQYF. The CDR3 DNA sequence: TGTGCCAGCAGCCAAGTAACTAGCGGGAGTGTCACAGATACGCAGTATTTT.

This clone was observed a handful of times. The chain joins TRBV28 to TRBJ2-3, with 11 bases fitting TRBD2. Germline CDR1 is MDHEN and CDR2 is SYDVKM. The CDR3 sequence is 16 residues long. V shed 3 bases, J shed 2 bases, and the junction held 4 bases outside the gene matches. CDR3 DNA: TGTGCCAGCAGTTTGAGACTAGCGGGATTCACAGATACGCAGTATTTT. Its translation: CASSLRLAGFTDTQYF.

This chain links TRBV11-2 with TRBJ1-2; possible D gene TRBD1, 5 bases. The germline CDR1 and CDR2 sequences are SGHAT and FQNNGV. Trimming removed 1 base from V and 4 bases from J, with 10 bases in between. The CDR3 runs to 14 residues. The CDR3 sequence: CASSLVAGLYGYTF. CDR3 nucleotide sequence: TGTGCCAGCAGCTTAGTTGCAGGGCTCTATGGCTACACCTTC.

This rearrangement joins TRBV29-1 to TRBJ2-6; unclear D gene. There are 13 residues in the CDR3. The V end was cut by 5 bases, the J end by 2 bases, with 7 bases between. The germline V gene has CDR1 SQVTM and CDR2 ANQGSEA. The CDR3 sequence: CSVLPPGANVLTF. In DNA form, the CDR3 reads TGCAGCGTTCTCCCCCCTGGGGCCAACGTCCTGACTTTC.

V usage is TRBV5-5 and J usage is TRBJ1-1; TRBD1 is a possible D gene (6 bases). This CDR3 region has 11 residues. CDR1 and CDR2 (germline): SGHKS, YYEKEE (reference sequence). Deletions cut 4 bases from V and 8 bases from J, with 9 bases between. The CDR3, as DNA: TGTGCCAGCAGCCTGGACAGCGAAGCTTTCTTT. Translating gives CASSLDSEAFF.

The sample holds a few counts of this clone. The chain links TRBV9 to TRBJ2-3, with D possibly matching TRBD2 (6 bases). V lost 2 bases, J lost 4 bases, and 14 bases lay in between. Germline assignment: CDR1 SGDLS and CDR2 YYNGEE. The CDR3 extends over 15 amino acids. Here the CDR3 reads CASSVGLAYPDTQYF. CDR3 nucleotide sequence: TGTGCCAGCAGCGTCGGGCTAGCGTATCCAGATACGCAGTATTTT.

V usage is TRBV28 and J usage is TRBJ1-1; no definite D call. The germline V and J ends were trimmed by 3 bases and 1 base, with 9 bases remaining between them. The germline gives CDR1 MDHEN, CDR2 SYDVKM. The CDR3 consists of 14 residues. The CDR3 loop reads CASSFWARNTEAFF. Written as DNA, the CDR3 is TGTGCCAGCAGTTTCTGGGCGAGGAACACTGAAGCTTTCTTT.

With regard to this clone: This sample also contains other DNA sequences that code for the same CDR3. V is TRBV2 and J is TRBJ1-5; TRBD1 is a possible D gene (5 bases). Trimming left V 3 bases short and J 4 bases short, with 7 bases between. The germline gives CDR1 SNHLY, CDR2 FYNNEI. This CDR3 contains 13 residues. The CDR3 nucleotides are TGTGCCAGCAGTGAGGGGGGGAATCAGCCCCAGCATTTT. Translated, it gives CASSEGGNQPQHF.

The CDR3 here is CASSPRTGQETQYF. The DNA for the CDR3 is TGCGCCAGCAGCCCCCGGACAGGGCAAGAGACCCAGTACTTC. V is TRBV4-3 and J is TRBJ2-5; 8 bases match TRBD1. Germline CDR1 and CDR2: LGHNA and YSLEER. The J segment lost 2 bases and the V segment lost 4 bases, leaving 3 bases of the junction unmatched. The CDR3 is 14 residues long.

This clone was seen a handful of times. The gene calls are TRBV11-3 and TRBJ2-2; D is ambiguous. The CDR3 sequence is 14 residues long. The V gene lost 8 bases and the J gene lost 0 bases, with 10 bases spanning the gap. CDR1 and CDR2 (germline): SGHNT, YENEEA. The CDR3 nucleotides are TGTGCCAGCCGAAGAGGTTCGAACACCGGGGAGCTGTTTTTT. This gives the protein CASRRGSNTGELFF.

There are a few counts of this clone. The rearrangement joins TRBV7-3 to TRBJ2-5; the D gene is possibly TRBD2 (5 bases). The V end lost 4 bases, the J end lost 1 base, and 7 bases lay between the germline ends. Germline V gene data show CDR1 as SGHTA and CDR2 as FQGTGA. The CDR3 is 13 residues long. CDR3 nucleotide sequence: TGTGCCAGCAGCTCAGCGGTCCAAGAGACCCAGTACTTC. It codes for CASSSAVQETQYF.

V gene TRBV6-6 combines with J gene TRBJ2-5; D gene ambiguous. Germline CDR1 reads MNHNY; CDR2 reads SVGAGI (reference sequence). The V end lost 7 bases, the J end lost 0 bases, and 9 bases lay between the germline ends. The CDR3 consists of 13 residues. CDR3 sequence (DNA): TGTGCCAGCAAGGAAGCGCACCAAGAGACCCAGTACTTC. This encodes CASKEAHQETQYF.

This clone turned up a few times. J is TRBJ2-7 and V is TRBV28; D is unclear. Trimming took 8 bases from V and 4 from J, leaving 12 bases between them. The CDR3 consists of 12 residues. Germline CDR1 MDHEN, CDR2 SYDVKM. CDR3: CASGGGYYEQYF. The CDR3 DNA reads TGTGCCAGCGGTGGCGGATATTACGAGCAGTACTTC.

There are a few counts of this clone. This chain links TRBV28 with TRBJ1-4; TRBD1 aligns across 9 bases. The J segment lost 11 bases and the V segment lost 4 bases, leaving 14 bases of the junction unmatched. CDR1 and CDR2 (germline): MDHEN, SYDVKM. CDR3 length: 16 amino acids. The CDR3 reads CASSSTSGTGREKLFF. The CDR3 coding sequence is TGTGCCAGCAGTTCGACATCCGGGACAGGGAGGGAGAAACTGTTTTTT. Supplemented by reference TRBV28 and TRBJ1-4, the full variable domain reads DVKVTQSSRYLVKRTGEKVFLECVQDMDHENMFWYRQDPGLGLRLIYFSYDVKMKEKGDIPEGYSVSREKKERFSLILESASTNQTSMYLCASSSTSGTGREKLFFGSGTQLSVL.

This clone showed up just a few times. The chain combines TRBV6-6 with TRBJ1-5; no clear D gene. Trimming took 2 bases from V and 2 from J, leaving 7 bases between them. The CDR3 loop spans 14 amino acids. CDR1 and CDR2 (germline): MNHNY, SVGAGI (reference sequence). CDR3 sequence: CASSYVSGNQPQHF. The CDR3 region has the DNA TGTGCCAGCAGTTACGTCTCAGGCAATCAGCCCCAGCATTTT.

This clone has just a few counts. The genes are TRBV11-2 and TRBJ2-1; 10 nucleotides agree with TRBD2. J was trimmed by 7 bases and V by 1 base; bases with no gene match: 4. In germline, CDR1 is SGHAT, CDR2 FQNNGV. This CDR3 spans 15 amino acids. The CDR3 loop reads CASSLASGSMNEQFF. The CDR3 coding sequence is TGTGCCAGCAGCTTAGCTAGCGGGAGTATGAATGAGCAGTTCTTC.